This is a list of T cell receptor beta chains from one sample in a study of blood T cell repertoires in COVID-19. Profiling relied on immunoSEQ multiplex PCR, and the TCRdb table lists in-frame clones only, not all of them. This sample has some 200,000 clones; about 84% occur once, and the top ten carry around 7.8%. Sequencing was performed on peripheral blood. The source is a woman at least 80 years old with COVID-19, enrolled during active disease. Each CDR3 is given with its conserved first and last residue. Fields, in order: V gene, CDR3 protein.

TRBV7-9,CASSMTGSTDTQYF
TRBV18,CASSPVRAPDGYTF
TRBV3-1/TRBV3-2,CASSGTGRGGLYNSPLHF
TRBV4-2,CASSQDRDNYGYTF
TRBV2,CASRRDRGATTEAFF
TRBV7-2,CASSFSTPRELFF
TRBV11-2,CASSLGRGPYEQYF
TRBV5-1,CASSSGTGNSEVYF
TRBV5-1,CASSYLTGGDEKLFF
TRBV5-6,CASSVLQDLNTEAFF
TRBV5-1,CASSSQGFGNTIYF
TRBV27,CASSPLRGARQYF
TRBV18,CASSPFRDTDTQYF
TRBV5-6,CASSSFPGELFF
TRBV7-2,CASSATGSTGQPQHF
TRBV9,CASSPDVEPYGYTF
TRBV3-1/TRBV3-2,CASSPGRGQPQHF
TRBV27,CASGYRASNQPQHF
TRBV28,CASSLVQTKNIQYF
TRBV27,CASSYTGQGHYEQYF
TRBV6-5,CASSYFKGSGGYTF
TRBV5-1,CASSPLGTSGVITGELFF
TRBV2,CASSVLGVDYGYTF
TRBV2,CASSGGGTTDTQYF
TRBV6-1,CASSDRDRGSYEQYF
TRBV27,CASTRQVNRGLWFTEAFF
TRBV18,CASSPGTSEGETQYF
TRBV28,CASMSPAGADSPLHF
TRBV29-1,CSGGGGPDTEAFF
TRBV25-1,CATKWGHYEQFF
TRBV6-1,CASSEYRPGGGGNSPLHF
TRBV10-3,CAINEGAGNEQFF
TRBV28,CASRRVPPLTQYSNQPQHF
TRBV7-9,CASSLGPGGRYNEQFF
TRBV9,CASSVGGGAATEAFF
TRBV9,CASNTKGQGWEKLFF
TRBV5-4,CASSLGETGFWGYTF
TRBV18,CASSPSPAGGEKLFF
TRBV5-6,CASTPDRRGTEAFF
TRBV5-4,CASSLGVADRGREQYF
TRBV7-3,CASSPRPGDTQYF
TRBV6-5,CASSGQGYSNQPQHF
TRBV5-4,CASSSGPGLGPGELFF
TRBV6-4,CASSDLPGQPQHF